The subject of this entry is one T cell receptor (beta chain). This sample was taken from a study of shared clonotypes between healthy human individuals. Original processing methods: ImmunoSEQ sequences covered only the junction and lacked quality scores; filtering therefore differed. Measured with immunoSEQ multiplex PCR; TCRdb has only the in-frame clones, and not every one. The V and J calls and clone size are taken from that table; D and trimming were inferred from the DNA. Here the sample spans 2 million to 2.5 million clones, approximately 94% being singletons. The CDR3 runs 12 residues. Trimming cost V 6 bases and J 4 bases, with 6 bases left between them. Germline CDR1 reads SNHLY; CDR2 reads FYNNEI.

The receptor was isolated from a man between 18 and 35 years old in good health. V gene TRBV2 combines with J gene TRBJ1-4; D ambiguous. Sequenced input: naive CD4+ T cells sorted from blood. Subset indicated: CD45RA+ positively selected. CDR3 region: CASSQLNEKLFF. CDR3 nucleotide sequence: TGTGCCAGCAGCCAGCTTAATGAAAAACTGTTTTTT.